The 29 T cell receptor beta chains reported below all come from one sample, sequenced in a study of shared clonotypes between healthy human individuals. Clones were sequenced by immunoSEQ multiplex PCR, and TCRdb holds only the in-frame ones, with some missing. The sample has some 2,000,000 clones, roughly 96% seen once. The material sequenced was naive CD4+ T cells sorted from blood. As to subset: CD45RA+ positively selected. Every receptor here comes from a young man in good health.

Only one count was recorded for this clone. The chain employs TRBV4-3 and TRBJ2-3; D unresolved. This CDR3 is 13 amino acids long. The germline V gene has CDR1 LGHNA and CDR2 YSLEER. Trimming removed 2 bases at V and 2 bases at J, with 5 bases between. The CDR3 is CASSQFPTDTQYF. The CDR3 DNA reads as TGCGCCAGCAGCCAATTCCCCACAGATACGCAGTATTTT.

This clone was counted ten times or more. The sample holds other DNA sequences that translate to the same CDR3. The CDR3 DNA follows: TGCAGCGTTGGAGGGACTGAAGCTTTCTTT. Translating it yields CSVGGTEAFF. The V gene is TRBV29-1, the J gene TRBJ1-1; no clear D. CDR3 length equals 10 residues. V lost 4 bases and J lost 5, with 5 bases in between. Germline loops: CDR1 SQVTM, CDR2 ANQGSEA. Using reference TRBV29-1 and TRBJ1-1 for the parts outside the CDR3, the full variable domain is SAVISQKPSRDICQRGTSLTIQCQVDSQVTMMFWYRQQPGQSLTLIATANQGSEATYESGFVIDKFPISRPNLTFSTLTVSNMSPEDSSIYLCSVGGTEAFFGQGTRLTVV.

The V call is TRBV5-1, the J call TRBJ1-5; maybe TRBD1 (6 bases). Deletions cut 4 bases from V and 4 bases from J, with 15 bases between. Germline CDR1 reads SGHRS; CDR2 reads YFSETQ. CDR3 length: 15 amino acids. In nucleotides, the CDR3 is TGCGCCAGCAGCCTGGGGACACAAACTAATCAGCCCCAGCATTTT. This sequence encodes CASSLGTQTNQPQHF. Looking up the rest from reference TRBV5-1 and TRBJ1-5 gives the full variable domain: KAGVTQTPRYLIKTRGQQVTLSCSPISGHRSVSWYQQTPGQGLQFLFEYFSETQRNKGNFPGRFSGRQFSNSRSEMNVSTLELGDSALYLCASSLGTQTNQPQHFGDGTRLSIL.

This clone was recorded only once. V gene TRBV5-1 combines with J gene TRBJ1-1; a possible D gene is TRBD1 (5 bases). This CDR3 region has 14 residues. Between the trimmed V and J ends, which lost 6 bases and 9 bases, there was a span of 21 bases. The germline V gene has CDR1 SGHRS and CDR2 YFSETQ. The CDR3 coding sequence is TGCGCCAGCACCTCGGGGGAGGTTACGTCTAAAGCTTTCTTT. Its translation: CASTSGEVTSKAFF. The entire variable domain, with the rest obtained from reference TRBV5-1 and TRBJ1-1, is as follows: KAGVTQTPRYLIKTRGQQVTLSCSPISGHRSVSWYQQTPGQGLQFLFEYFSETQRNKGNFPGRFSGRQFSNSRSEMNVSTLELGDSALYLCASTSGEVTSKAFFGQGTRLTVV.

The chain employs TRBV7-2 and TRBJ2-7, with D possibly matching TRBD1 (6 bases). There are 13 residues in the CDR3. CDR1 is SGHTA, CDR2 FQGNSA, per germline. The germline V and J ends were trimmed by 0 bases and 6 bases, with 9 bases remaining between them. As DNA, the CDR3 is TGTGCCAGCAGCTTAGCCAGGACAGCCGAGCAGTACTTC. As protein: CASSLARTAEQYF.

The V call is TRBV7-6, the J call TRBJ2-2; unclear D gene. Germline loops: CDR1 SGHVS, CDR2 FNYEAQ. This CDR3 is 15 amino acids long. V lost 5 bases and J 1 base, leaving 11 bases between the germline ends. The CDR3 nucleotides are TGTGCCAGCAGCGACGACTGGCAGAACACCGGGGAGCTGTTTTTT. Translated, it gives CASSDDWQNTGELFF.

This chain links TRBV6-5 with TRBJ1-6, with unresolved D. Germline V lookup: CDR1 MNHEY, CDR2 SVGAGI. The V gene lost 7 bases and the J gene lost 9 bases, with 16 bases spanning the gap. The CDR3 consists of 14 residues. CDR3 bases: TGTGCCAGCACCGAGGGCCGGTTACCTTCACCCCTCCACTTT. It codes for CASTEGRLPSPLHF.

Turning to this clone: The same CDR3 is also encoded by other DNA sequences in this sample. The chain combines TRBV5-1 with TRBJ1-1; D ambiguous. From germline, CDR1 is SGHRS and CDR2 YFSETQ. V was cut by 2 bases and J by 2 bases, with 7 bases left in between. The CDR3 has 13 amino acids. The CDR3 nucleotides read TGCGCCAGCAGCTTTTCCTTAAACACTGAAGCTTTCTTT. This encodes CASSFSLNTEAFF.

In its sample, this clone was seen once. The J gene is TRBJ2-7, the V gene TRBV10-2; 9 bases are shared with TRBD2. This CDR3 comprises 15 residues. Looked up from germline, CDR1 is WSHSY and CDR2 is SAAADI. The CDR3 loop is CAAGAAGGKRGEQYF. The DNA of the CDR3 is TGCGCGGCGGGGGCCGCGGGAGGGAAAAGGGGCGAGCAGTACTTC.

The rearrangement links TRBV12-2 to TRBJ2-3; the D segment call TRBD2 is taken from the table without a DNA check. TRBV12-2 corresponds to a pseudogene. The CDR3 contains 20 residues. The CDR3 loop is CASRLPPGLAGGPGGYTQYF. The DNA for the CDR3 is TGTGCAAGTCGCTTACCCCCTGGGCTAGCGGGAGGGCCGGGGGGGTATACGCAGTATTTT.

Concerning this clone itself: The same CDR3 arises from other DNA sequences in this sample as well. V and J are TRBV7-2 and TRBJ1-6; D possibly corresponds to TRBD1 (6 bases). From germline, CDR1 is SGHTA and CDR2 FQGNSA. CDR3 length equals 16 residues. V lost 4 bases and J lost 1, with 11 bases in between. CDR3 sequence: CASSSDRGSYNSPLHF. CDR3 bases: TGTGCCAGCAGCTCGGACAGAGGGTCCTATAATTCACCCCTCCACTTT.

A word on this clone: One end of the junction does not line up with germline, which may come from a read error. This chain links TRBV7-7 with TRBJ2-2, with TRBD2 as a possible D gene (5 bases). The CDR3 extends over 16 amino acids. Germline-derived CDR1 and CDR2 are SSHAT and FNYEAQ (reference sequence). The CDR3 here is CASSLARGYGTGELFF. The CDR3 nucleotides are TGTGCTAGCAGCTTAGCGAGAGGGTACGGCACCGGGGAGCTGTTTTTT.

A single count supports this clone. Written as DNA, the CDR3 is TGTGCCAGCAGCTTTACTAGCGGCACCGGGGAGCTGTTTTTT. Translated: CASSFTSGTGELFF. The gene calls are TRBV11-2 and TRBJ2-2; TRBD2 matches 8 bases. The CDR3 has 14 amino acids. CDR1 and CDR2 (germline): SGHAT, FQNNGV. V was pared by 3 bases and J by 4 bases, with 1 base of the junction left unmatched.

The chain links TRBV11-2 to TRBJ2-5, with 8 bases lining up with TRBD2. The CDR3 runs 15 residues. Trimming at V came to 7 bases and at J to 4 bases, leaving 11 bases not matched to a gene. CDR1 and CDR2 (germline): SGHAT, FQNNGV. CDR3 DNA: TGTGCCAGCACCCGAGGTAGCGGGGCGGGAGAGACCCAGTACTTC. Amino acid sequence: CASTRGSGAGETQYF.

The rearrangement joins TRBV6-6 to TRBJ1-6; unclear D gene. This CDR3 spans 15 amino acids. Trimming stripped 2 bases from V and 6 bases from J, with 11 bases between. Germline V gene data show CDR1 as MNHNY and CDR2 as SVGAGI (reference sequence). In DNA, the CDR3 is TGTGCCAGCAGTTACGAGATGAGCACTAATTCACCCCTCCACTTT. Its protein product is CASSYEMSTNSPLHF.

CDR3 residues: CASSRGPYEQYF. The CDR3 bases are TGTGCCAGCAGTAGGGGCCCCTACGAGCAGTACTTC. The chain joins TRBV25-1 to TRBJ2-7, with D tentatively TRBD1 (5 bases). The germline V and J ends were trimmed by 5 bases and 2 bases, with 7 bases remaining between them. The germline V gene encodes CDR1 MGHDK and CDR2 SYGVNS. The CDR3 has 12 amino acids.

The V call is TRBV5-6, the J call TRBJ2-5; weak D call: TRBD1 (6 bases). V shed 4 bases and J shed 1 base, with 11 bases lying between them. From germline, CDR1 is SGHDT and CDR2 YYEEEE. The CDR3 covers 14 residues. This chain's CDR3 is CASSPTGSQETQYF. The DNA of the CDR3 is TGTGCCAGCAGCCCTACAGGGTCCCAAGAGACCCAGTACTTC.

The chain joins TRBV7-2 to TRBJ2-1, with TRBD2 matching 9 bases. Trimming took 5 bases from V and 8 from J; bases not matched to a gene: 10. This CDR3 region has 15 residues. From germline, CDR1 is SGHTA and CDR2 FQGNSA. The CDR3 loop is CASSDHAGGRDEQFF. The CDR3 DNA follows: TGTGCCAGCAGCGACCATGCGGGAGGGCGGGATGAGCAGTTCTTC.

This chain uses TRBV6-1 with TRBJ1-4, with D maybe TRBD1 (5 bases). V was clipped by 6 bases and J by 7 bases, with 18 bases between them. In germline, CDR1 is MNHNS, CDR2 SASEGT. The CDR3 consists of 15 residues. CDR3 residues: CASSPHASRVEKLFF. The CDR3 nucleotides are TGTGCCAGCAGCCCCCACGCAAGCAGGGTTGAAAAACTGTTTTTT.

The chain carries TRBV15 and TRBJ1-2, with TRBD1 matching over 8 bases. This CDR3 has 12 amino acids. Germline values: CDR1 LNHNV, CDR2 YYDKDF (reference sequence). Losses at the gene ends were 5 bases for V and 8 bases for J; bases not matched to a gene: 4. CDR3 nucleotide sequence: TGTGCCACCAGCCCGGACAGGGTAGGCTACACCTTC. Residues: CATSPDRVGYTF.

Turning to this clone: The sample contains more than one DNA sequence encoding this CDR3. CDR3: CAISEAENYGYTF. CDR3 in DNA: TGTGCCATCAGTGAGGCAGAGAACTATGGCTACACCTTC. This chain connects TRBV10-3 to TRBJ1-2; D unclear. The CDR3 is 13 residues long. V shed 2 bases and J shed 2 bases, with 6 bases lying between them. Germline CDR1 ENHRY, CDR2 SYGVKD.

This sequence joins TRBV6-6 and TRBJ2-1; 8 bases are a match to TRBD2. The CDR3 contains 15 residues. Germline V lookup: CDR1 MNHNY, CDR2 SVGAGI (reference sequence). Germline trimming cut 2 bases from V and 8 bases from J; bases unmatched to any gene: 8. The CDR3, as DNA: TGTGCCAGCAGTTACGTCCGTAGCGGGATCGATGAGCAGTTCTTC. Its translation: CASSYVRSGIDEQFF.

The chain has TRBV19 and TRBJ1-2, with 7 bases identical to TRBD1. The junction had 7 bases not matched to a gene; V was cut back by 6 bases and J by 3 bases. Germline V gives CDR1 LNHDA, CDR2 SQIVND (reference sequence). The CDR3 contains 14 residues. CDR3 nucleotides: TGTGCCAGTAGACGGACAGGACTGGACTATGGCTACACCTTC. This gives the protein CASRRTGLDYGYTF. The full variable domain, its missing parts supplied by reference TRBV19 and TRBJ1-2, is DGGITQSPKYLFRKEGQNVTLSCEQNLNHDAMYWYRQDPGQGLRLIYYSQIVNDFQKGDIAEGYSVSREKKESFPLTVTSAQKNPTAFYLCASRRTGLDYGYTFGSGTRLTVV.

The chain employs TRBV18 and TRBJ1-5; D remains ambiguous. Trimming cost V 2 bases and J 5 bases, with 7 bases left between them. CDR1 and CDR2 from the germline V gene are KGHSH and LQKENI. The CDR3 runs 13 residues. Written as DNA, the CDR3 is TGTGCCAGCTCACCATCCCCCGATCAGCCCCAGCATTTT. Protein sequence: CASSPSPDQPQHF.

The gene calls are TRBV19 and TRBJ1-6, with 7 nucleotides matching TRBD1. The CDR3 has 17 amino acids. V shed 3 bases and J 3 bases; nucleotides not matched to a gene: 8. In germline, CDR1 is LNHDA, CDR2 SQIVND (reference sequence). The CDR3 DNA reads as TGTGCCAGTAGTATCCTCCAACGACAGGGCTATAATTCACCCCTCCACTTT. Its protein product is CASSILQRQGYNSPLHF. Full variable domain (missing parts from reference TRBV19 and TRBJ1-6): DGGITQSPKYLFRKEGQNVTLSCEQNLNHDAMYWYRQDPGQGLRLIYYSQIVNDFQKGDIAEGYSVSREKKESFPLTVTSAQKNPTAFYLCASSILQRQGYNSPLHFGNGTRLTVT.

V gene TRBV18 combines with J gene TRBJ1-5; tentatively, D is TRBD1 (5 bases). Trimming left V 6 bases short and J 7 bases short, with 13 bases between. Germline V gene sequence: CDR1 KGHSH, CDR2 LQKENI. The CDR3 extends over 13 amino acids. The CDR3 protein is CASSAGGEQPQHF. The CDR3 DNA sequence: TGTGCCAGCTCGGCGGGAGGGGAACAGCCCCAGCATTTT.

The V gene is TRBV28, the J gene TRBJ1-4; no firm D call. Trimming pared 3 bases from V and 0 bases from J, leaving 5 bases between. This CDR3 region has 14 residues. Germline V gene sequence: CDR1 MDHEN, CDR2 SYDVKM. CDR3 protein: CASSLSPTNEKLFF. Here the CDR3 DNA reads TGTGCCAGCAGTTTGAGTCCAACTAATGAAAAACTGTTTTTT.

This rearrangement joins TRBV6-1 to TRBJ2-5; TRBD2 is a possible D gene (5 bases). In germline, CDR1 is MNHNS, CDR2 SASEGT. Trimming shortened V by 3 bases and J by 4 bases, and 9 bases separated the two germline ends. The CDR3 runs to 13 residues. The CDR3 DNA sequence: TGTGCCAGCAGTGAGAATGGAGGAGAGACCCAGTACTTC. As protein: CASSENGGETQYF.

The CDR3 region has the DNA TGTGCCAGCAGTAGGGGCGCGACAGCTTTCTTT. Residues: CASSRGATAFF. V and J are TRBV6-5 and TRBJ1-1, with D possibly being TRBD1 (5 bases). The CDR3 totals 11 residues. Trimming stripped 5 bases from V and 10 bases from J, with 11 bases between. CDR1 is MNHEY and CDR2 is SVGAGI in the germline V gene.